There are a few counts of the clone carrying this T cell receptor (beta chain). The trim removed 4 bases at V and 0 bases at J, leaving 2 bases unmatched. This CDR3 is built from 15 residues. Measured with immunoSEQ multiplex PCR; TCRdb has only the in-frame clones, and not every one. The top ten hold about 2% of the sample, which has 95,000 to 150,000 clones, approximately 87% seen once. This specimen comes from a study of blood T cell repertoires in COVID-19. Looking at the study overall: PBMCs, B-cell-depleted T cells, or T cells were the source of the cDNA or gDNA that made up the material.

The origin of this receptor is a woman aged 45-59 years with acute or convalescent COVID-19. The chain has TRBV23-1 and TRBJ1-5, with 8 bases aligning to TRBD1. TRBV23-1 is sorted into the ORF group, with uncertain function. The sample taken for sequencing was peripheral blood. Here the CDR3 reads CASSPDRVSNQPQHF. In DNA, the CDR3 is TGCGCCAGCAGTCCGGACAGGGTTAGCAATCAGCCCCAGCATTTT.